One TCR beta chain is described in this entry. This table comes from immunoSEQ multiplex PCR, and its TCRdb copy is limited to in-frame clones, with some not included. Of approximately 75,000 clones detected, about nine tenths appear once; the ten largest clones hold roughly 18%. The V and J ends lost 4 bases and 7 bases respectively, with 15 bases between them. This CDR3 is built from 14 residues. CDR1 and CDR2 (germline): SGHRS, YFSETQ. This specimen comes from a study of T cell responses to AZD1222 COVID-19 vaccine. Sequences were derived from peripheral blood, sampled 28 days after the second AZD1222 dose. This clonotype was sampled from an adult who received the AZD1222 COVID-19 vaccine. The chain carries TRBV5-1 and TRBJ1-5, with D maybe TRBD1 (5 bases). The CDR3 sequence: CASSPDTGDQPQHF. The CDR3 bases are TGCGCCAGCAGCCCGGATACGGGGGACCAGCCCCAGCATTTT.